This TCR beta chain came from a study of PD-1 blockade in classical Hodgkin lymphoma. General study results and limits: The study found that TCR diversity rose significantly by C4D1 in CD4+ but not CD8+ cells. The authors have not defined what causes the repertoire differences, possibly disease activity or prior therapy. Complete responders started with a diversity level that resembled newly diagnosed patients at baseline.

TCRdb's copy holds only in-frame clones and misses some; the assay was immunoSEQ multiplex PCR. Of about 15,000 clones in the sample, about 83% were seen once. Each and every patient relapsed after autologous stem cell transplantation, and patients got differing brentuximab vedotin exposure. This clone was seen a single time. What it binds is unknown. The junction had 5 bases not matched to a gene; V was cut back by 6 bases and J by 7 bases. The germline gives CDR1 SNHLY, CDR2 FYNNEI. The CDR3 covers 13 residues. The source is a human donor with classical Hodgkin lymphoma. Material: peripheral blood mononuclear cells (PBMCs), obtained at baseline. The V and J genes are TRBV2 and TRBJ2-7; 11 bases are a match to TRBD1. The CDR3 DNA reads TGTGCCAGCAGAGGGGACAGGGGGAGGGAGCAGTACGTC. Protein sequence: CASRGDRGREQYV.